This is a list of T cell receptor beta chains from one sample in a study of identical twins. MiXCR, applied by TCRdb to the 5' RACE reads, yields one record per CDR3 protein. The table has 1.5 million to 2 million distinct CDR3 sequences, around 33% seen once; the top ten hold more than 0.25%. Sequencing used cord blood. The receptors derive from a newborn girl in good health. The CDR3 runs from the conserved cysteine through the conserved F or W. Size is omitted from some rows. Given values are once, few, many or a class for expanded clones.

clone_size,v_call,cdr3_aa
.,TRBV20-1,CSARSTGGSYEQYF
.,TRBV12-3/TRBV12-4,CASSLGAGGPGNEQFF
few,TRBV7-2,CASSLVSAVAGEGDTQYF
many,TRBV7-2,CASSKTGGGYEQYF
few,TRBV29-1,CSVEGRQRGEAFF
few,TRBV29-1,CSVGLAKGVHEQYF
.,TRBV15,CATSRDGGIYNEQFF
.,TRBV7-9,CATKGLGDTQYF
.,TRBV4-1,CASSQQPGLVTDTQYF
few,TRBV12-3/TRBV12-4,CASSLVPGQGGYTF
.,TRBV6-6,CASSYGAGEGYTF
.,TRBV4-1,CASSPREGDQPQHF
.,TRBV7-9,CASSFPRGWNYGYTF
.,TRBV6-5,CASSAGLAGGQQFF
.,TRBV20-1,CSAISGQGNYGYTF
few,TRBV28,CASSQDDYGYTF
.,TRBV7-2,CASSLVAVGEQYF
.,TRBV21-1,CASSKAPEDRGKSYEQYF
.,TRBV20-1,CSARYGGPRGNQPQHF
few,TRBV2,CASGETGQFSYEQYF
.,TRBV11-1,CASSPGQRDFNTDTQYF
few,TRBV28,CASRLAGVAYEQYF
.,TRBV7-6,CASSPSYLDTQYF
few,TRBV7-2,CASSLDLSAGGSTDTQYF
.,TRBV4-2,CASNREGLAEYNEQFF
many,TRBV20-1,CSLYSGTSPYEQYF
.,TRBV5-1,CASSLLGAGGPYEQYF
many,TRBV20-1,CSARQGRAKNIQYF
few,TRBV20-1,CSARGGQGENIQYF
.,TRBV28,CARSLPGTGYYEQYF
few,TRBV14,CASSRTSGGKNEQYF
.,TRBV20-1,CSASLRSGSGEQFF
.,TRBV2,CASTDISDNAYYNEQFF
many,TRBV7-9,CASRGGDTDTQYF
.,TRBV20-1,CSARLGTLSIETQYF
.,TRBV6-1,CASSEVDRRYQPQHF
.,TRBV7-9,CASSLAETGYTF
few,TRBV27,CASSWTATEAFF
few,TRBV4-2,CASSQRAGFTDTQYF
.,TRBV12-3/TRBV12-4,CASSLRGAHYGYTF
few,TRBV28,CASSEGRKFTQYF
.,TRBV7-9,CASSPWVSSGSTDTQYF
few,TRBV10-3,CAISGGRYTDTQYF
.,TRBV27,CASSAQASNTGELFF
.,TRBV10-3,CATGTGNYGYTF
once,TRBV19,CASSISRGNSPLHF
.,TRBV20-1,CSASVADTQYF
.,TRBV5-1,CASSPGGWGTEAFF
few,TRBV6-6,CASSYSRGGLPYYNEQFF
.,TRBV12-3/TRBV12-4,CASSFGGVNQPQHF
few,TRBV5-1,CASSLAPTGLAYNEQFF
.,TRBV28,CATTLGTSGYEQYF
.,TRBV6-2/TRBV6-3,CASSYVVGGGPYNERFF